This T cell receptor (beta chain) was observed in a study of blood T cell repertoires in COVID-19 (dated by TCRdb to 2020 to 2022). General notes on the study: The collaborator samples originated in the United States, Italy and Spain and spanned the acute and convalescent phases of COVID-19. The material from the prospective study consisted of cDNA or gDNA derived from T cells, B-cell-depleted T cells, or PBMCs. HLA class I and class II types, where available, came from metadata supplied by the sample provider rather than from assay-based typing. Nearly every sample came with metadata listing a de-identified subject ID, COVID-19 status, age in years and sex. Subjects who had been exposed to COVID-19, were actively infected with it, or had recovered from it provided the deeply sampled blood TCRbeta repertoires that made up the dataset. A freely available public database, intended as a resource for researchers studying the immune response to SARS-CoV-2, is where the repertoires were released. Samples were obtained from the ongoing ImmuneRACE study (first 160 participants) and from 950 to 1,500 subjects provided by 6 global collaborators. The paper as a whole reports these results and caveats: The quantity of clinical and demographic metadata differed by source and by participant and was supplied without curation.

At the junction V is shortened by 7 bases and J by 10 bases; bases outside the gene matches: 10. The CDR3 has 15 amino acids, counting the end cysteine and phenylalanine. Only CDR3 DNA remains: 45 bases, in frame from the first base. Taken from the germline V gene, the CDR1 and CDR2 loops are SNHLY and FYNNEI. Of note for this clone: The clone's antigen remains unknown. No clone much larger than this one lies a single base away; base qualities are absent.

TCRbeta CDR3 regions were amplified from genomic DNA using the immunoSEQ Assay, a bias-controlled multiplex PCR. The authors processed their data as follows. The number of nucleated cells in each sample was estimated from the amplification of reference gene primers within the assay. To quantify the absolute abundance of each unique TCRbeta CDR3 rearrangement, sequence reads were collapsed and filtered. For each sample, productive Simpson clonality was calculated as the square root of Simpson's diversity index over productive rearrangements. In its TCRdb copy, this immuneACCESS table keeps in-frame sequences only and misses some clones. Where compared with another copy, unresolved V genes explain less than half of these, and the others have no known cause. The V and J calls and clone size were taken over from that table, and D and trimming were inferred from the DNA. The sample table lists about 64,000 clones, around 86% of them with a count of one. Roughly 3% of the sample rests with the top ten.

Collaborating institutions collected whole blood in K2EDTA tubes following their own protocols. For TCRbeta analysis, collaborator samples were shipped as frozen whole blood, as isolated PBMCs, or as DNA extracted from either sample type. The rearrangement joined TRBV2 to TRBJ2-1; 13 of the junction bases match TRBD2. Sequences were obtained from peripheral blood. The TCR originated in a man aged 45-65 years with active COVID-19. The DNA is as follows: TGTGCCAGCAACCTACTAGCGGGAGGGCCGCAAGAGCAGTTCTTC. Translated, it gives CASNLLAGGPQEQFF.